These 14 T cell receptor beta chains originate from one sample sequenced in a study of CD8 T cells in ankylosing spondylitis. MiXCR was run by TCRdb on the 5' RACE reads, yielding one entry per CDR3 protein. Here the sample spans about 390,000 distinct CDR3 sequences, under 25% being singletons. Their antigens are not known. Points from the study as a whole: Roughly eight highly homologous variants made up a TCR beta motif that seemed to typify ankylosing spondylitis blood.

What was sequenced was blood, either unsorted or a sorted T cell fraction (not recorded which). The source of these receptors is a male donor with ankylosing spondylitis.

The J gene is TRBJ2-6, the V gene TRBV20-1, with a possible D match to TRBD2 (6 bases). CDR1 and CDR2 (germline): DFQATT, SNEGSKA (reference sequence). V lost 3 bases and J lost 2, with 14 bases in between. The CDR3 has 16 amino acids. CDR3 sequence (DNA): TGCAGTGCTAGCCGTTCGGGAGTTCCTGGGGCCAACGTCCTGACTTTC. Its protein is CSASRSGVPGANVLTF.

The genes are TRBV30 and TRBJ2-3; TRBD2 agrees at 16 bases. CDR1 and CDR2 from the germline V gene are GTSNPN and SVGIG (reference sequence). J gave up 5 bases and V 0 bases, and 5 bases lay outside the gene matches. The CDR3 runs to 17 residues. The CDR3 region has the DNA TGTGCCTGGAGTGTTGGGACTAGCGGGAGGGCAAGAGATACGCAGTATTTT. This gives the protein CAWSVGTSGRARDTQYF.

This clonotype came up many times. V usage is TRBV11-3 and J usage is TRBJ2-7, with D unresolved. The CDR3 has 13 amino acids. Between the trimmed V and J ends, which lost 0 bases and 6 bases, there was a span of 9 bases. Germline assignment: CDR1 SGHNT and CDR2 YENEEA. The CDR3 bases are TGTGCCAGCAGCTTAGATCCGGGCGTCGAGCAGTACTTC. Translating gives CASSLDPGVEQYF.

The V call is TRBV29-1, the J call TRBJ1-4; 10 bases match TRBD1. The CDR3 extends over 14 amino acids. Germline CDR1 SQVTM, CDR2 ANQGSEA. V lost 7 bases and J lost 4; bases outside the gene matches: 6. CDR3 sequence (DNA): TGCAGCGCTGGCGGGACAGGGGTTAATGAAAAACTGTTTTTT. Amino acids: CSAGGTGVNEKLFF.

This clonotype was picked up a small number of times. CDR3 in amino acids: CASSIRVYQPQHF. In DNA, the CDR3 is TGTGCCAGTAGTATCCGGGTCTATCAGCCCCAGCATTTT. V and J are TRBV19 and TRBJ1-5; D remains unclear. V lost 3 bases, J lost 5 bases, and 8 bases lay in between. Germline V gives CDR1 LNHDA, CDR2 SQIVND (reference sequence). The CDR3 loop spans 13 amino acids.

This clonotype was seen more than once but under ten times. This sequence joins TRBV4-2 and TRBJ1-2; 9 nucleotides agree with TRBD1. The CDR3 is 17 amino acids. Germline-derived CDR1 and CDR2 are LGHNA and YNFKEQ. J gave up 4 bases and V 1 base, and 10 bases lay outside the gene matches. As DNA, the CDR3 is TGTGCCAGCAGCCAAGGGGTCGGGACAGGGACGGGCTATGGCTACACCTTC. The encoded protein is CASSQGVGTGTGYGYTF.

V and J are TRBV20-1 and TRBJ1-5; D gene uncertain. Germline V gene lookup returns CDR1 DFQATT and CDR2 SNEGSKA (reference sequence). There are 12 residues in the CDR3. The ends were cut back, 6 bases at V and 4 bases at J, with 10 bases in the middle. This CDR3 is CSAPQGNQPQHF. The CDR3 DNA reads TGCAGTGCCCCGCAAGGAAATCAGCCCCAGCATTTT.

There are many counts of this clonotype. The CDR3 loop is CSVVGVDLSEQFF. The DNA for the CDR3 is TGCAGCGTTGTTGGCGTCGACCTTTCTGAGCAGTTCTTC. V usage is TRBV29-1 and J usage is TRBJ2-1; D not certain. The germline gives CDR1 SQVTM, CDR2 ANQGSEA. The CDR3 extends over 13 amino acids. Trimming took 4 bases from V and 9 from J, leaving 16 bases between them.

V and J are TRBV11-3 and TRBJ2-3; D uncertain. Germline values: CDR1 SGHNT, CDR2 YENEEA. There are 14 residues in the CDR3. V was cut by 3 bases and J by 5 bases, with 12 bases left in between. CDR3 in amino acids: CASSFGLFEDTQYF. The CDR3 DNA follows: TGTGCCAGCAGCTTTGGCCTCTTCGAAGATACGCAGTATTTT. The whole variable domain, filled in from reference TRBV11-3 and TRBJ2-3, reads EAGVVQSPRYKIIEKKQPVAFWCNPISGHNTLYWYLQNLGQGPELLIRYENEEAVDDSQLPKDRFSAERLKGVDSTLKIQPAELGDSAVYLCASSFGLFEDTQYFGPGTRLTVL.

This chain connects TRBV27 to TRBJ2-7; D remains unclear. Trimming cost V 2 bases and J 0 bases, with 14 bases left between them. The length of the CDR3 is 16 residues. Germline-derived CDR1 and CDR2 are MNHEY and SMNVEV (reference sequence). The DNA for the CDR3 is TGTGCCAGCAGTTTAAACCCCGCAGGCAGCTCCTACGAGCAGTACTTC. Protein sequence: CASSLNPAGSSYEQYF.

The V and J genes are TRBV12-3 or TRBV12-4 and TRBJ2-2; D possibly corresponds to TRBD1 (6 bases). The germline V and J ends were trimmed by 6 bases and 1 base, with 12 bases remaining between them. The CDR3 has 15 amino acids. This chain's CDR3 is CASRRTGRNTGELFF. CDR3 sequence (DNA): TGTGCCAGCAGGCGAACAGGGCGGAACACCGGGGAGCTGTTTTTT.

The chain joins TRBV5-6 to TRBJ2-7; no firm D call. V lost 4 bases, J lost 3 bases, and 8 bases lay in between. CDR3 length equals 12 residues. In germline, CDR1 is SGHDT, CDR2 YYEEEE. The DNA of the CDR3 is TGTGCCAGCAGCCGACGATTCTACGAGCAGTACTTC. Translating it yields CASSRRFYEQYF.

V gene TRBV3-1 combines with J gene TRBJ2-7; D gene unclear. The ends were cut back, 2 bases at V and 3 bases at J, with 14 bases in the middle. The CDR3 has 15 amino acids. The V gene's germline CDR1 is LGHDT and CDR2 YNNKEL (reference sequence). The chain's CDR3 is CASSQSGEVDYEQYF. The CDR3 DNA follows: TGTGCCAGCAGCCAAAGTGGGGAAGTCGACTACGAGCAGTACTTC.

The chain carries TRBV19 and TRBJ2-1; D unclear. Germline assignment: CDR1 LNHDA and CDR2 SQIVND (reference sequence). CDR3 length: 15 amino acids. V lost 1 base, J lost 4 bases, and 11 bases lay in between. Here the CDR3 reads CASSIAVRSYNEQFF. DNA for the CDR3: TGTGCCAGTAGTATAGCAGTACGATCATACAATGAGCAGTTCTTC.